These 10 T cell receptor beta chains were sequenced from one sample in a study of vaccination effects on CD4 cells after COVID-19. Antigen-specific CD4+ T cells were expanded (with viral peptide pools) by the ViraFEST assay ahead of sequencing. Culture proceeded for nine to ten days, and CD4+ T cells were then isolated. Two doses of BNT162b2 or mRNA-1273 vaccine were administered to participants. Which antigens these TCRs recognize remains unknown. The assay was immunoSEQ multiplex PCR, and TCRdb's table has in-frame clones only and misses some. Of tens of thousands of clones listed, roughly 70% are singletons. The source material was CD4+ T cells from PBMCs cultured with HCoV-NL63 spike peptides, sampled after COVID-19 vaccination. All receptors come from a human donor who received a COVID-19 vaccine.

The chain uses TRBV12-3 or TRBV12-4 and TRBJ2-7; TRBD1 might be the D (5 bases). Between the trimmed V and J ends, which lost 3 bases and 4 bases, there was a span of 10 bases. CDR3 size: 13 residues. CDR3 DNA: TGTGCCAGCAGTTTCGGCAGGGAATACGAGCAGTACTTC. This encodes CASSFGREYEQYF.

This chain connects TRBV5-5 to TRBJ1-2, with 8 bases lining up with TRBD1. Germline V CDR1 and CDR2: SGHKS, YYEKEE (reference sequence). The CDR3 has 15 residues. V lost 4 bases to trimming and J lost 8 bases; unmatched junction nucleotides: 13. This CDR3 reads CASSLRLATGDGYTF. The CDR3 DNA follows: TGTGCCAGCAGCCTCCGGCTTGCGACAGGGGACGGCTACACCTTC.

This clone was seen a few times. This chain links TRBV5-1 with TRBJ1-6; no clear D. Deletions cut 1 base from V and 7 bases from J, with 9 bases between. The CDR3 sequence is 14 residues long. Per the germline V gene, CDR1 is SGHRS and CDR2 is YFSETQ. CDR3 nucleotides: TGCGCCAGCAGCTTGCCCCTGGGGAATTCACCCCTCCACTTT. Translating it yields CASSLPLGNSPLHF.

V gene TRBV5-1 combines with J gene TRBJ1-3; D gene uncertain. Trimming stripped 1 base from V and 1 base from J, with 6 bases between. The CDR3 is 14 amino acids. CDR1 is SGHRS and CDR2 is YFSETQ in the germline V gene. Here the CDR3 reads CASSLKGSGNTIYF. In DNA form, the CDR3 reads TGCGCCAGCAGCTTGAAAGGGTCTGGAAACACCATATATTTT.

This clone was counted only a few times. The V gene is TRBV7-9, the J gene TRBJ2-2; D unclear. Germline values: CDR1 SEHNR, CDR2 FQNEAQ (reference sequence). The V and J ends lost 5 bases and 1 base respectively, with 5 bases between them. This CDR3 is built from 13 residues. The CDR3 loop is CASSPKNTGELFF. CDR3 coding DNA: TGTGCCAGCAGCCCGAAGAACACCGGGGAGCTGTTTTTT.

CDR3 amino acids: CASSQALIGGYTF. DNA for the CDR3: TGTGCCAGCAGCCAAGCCCTCATTGGGGGCTACACCTTC. The chain is built from TRBV14 and TRBJ1-2; D not resolved. There are 13 residues in the CDR3. Germline assignment: CDR1 SGHDN and CDR2 FVKESK. With 1 base removed from V and 8 bases from J, the gap between germline ends came to 11 bases. The full variable domain, rest sourced from reference TRBV14 and TRBJ1-2, is EAGVTQFPSHSVIEKGQTVTLRCDPISGHDNLYWYRRVMGKEIKFLLHFVKESKQDESGMPNNRFLAERTGGTYSTLKVQPAELEDSGVYFCASSQALIGGYTFGSGTRLTVV.

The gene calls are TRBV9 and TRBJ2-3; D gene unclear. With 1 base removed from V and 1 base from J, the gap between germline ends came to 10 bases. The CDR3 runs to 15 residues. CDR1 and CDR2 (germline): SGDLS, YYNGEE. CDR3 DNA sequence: TGTGCCAGCAGCGTAACCCCTTGGGGCACAGATACGCAGTATTTT. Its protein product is CASSVTPWGTDTQYF.

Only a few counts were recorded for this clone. The CDR3 loop is CASSQDLRRNLYSYNSPLHF. The CDR3 nucleotides read TGTGCCAGCAGCCAAGATCTTCGGAGAAACCTTTACTCCTATAATTCACCCCTCCACTTT. This chain connects TRBV3-1 (or the pseudogene TRBV3-2) to TRBJ1-6; D remains ambiguous. Germline CDR1 LGHDT, CDR2 YNNKEL (reference sequence). Trimming took 0 bases from V and 0 from J, leaving 18 bases between them. The CDR3 length is 20 residues.

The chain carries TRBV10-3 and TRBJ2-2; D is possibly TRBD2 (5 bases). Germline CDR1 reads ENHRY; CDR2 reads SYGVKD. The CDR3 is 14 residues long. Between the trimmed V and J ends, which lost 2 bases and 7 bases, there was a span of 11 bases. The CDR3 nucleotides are TGTGCCATCAGTGAGATAGCTGGAGGCGGGGAGCTGTTTTTT. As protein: CAISEIAGGGELFF.

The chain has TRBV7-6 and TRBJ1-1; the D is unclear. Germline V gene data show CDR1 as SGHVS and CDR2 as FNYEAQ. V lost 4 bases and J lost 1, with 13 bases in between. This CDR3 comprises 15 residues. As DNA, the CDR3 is TGTGCCAGCAGCTCCCTCCCTTTACCGAACACTGAAGCTTTCTTT. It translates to CASSSLPLPNTEAFF.